The present entry profiles one T cell receptor beta chain with its context. CDR1 and CDR2 from the germline V gene are MNHEY and SMNVEV (reference sequence). Trimming took off 2 bases at V and 4 bases at J, with 12 bases between the two ends. CDR3 length equals 16 residues. The protocol was immunoSEQ multiplex PCR, while the TCRdb copy is restricted to in-frame clones and leaves out a portion. The sample lists some 23,000 clones; under 90% were seen once. These data belong to a study of OX40 agonist ivuxolimab in advanced cancers. The receptor was isolated from an adult with an advanced solid tumor such as melanoma, head and neck, liver or kidney cancer. The chain has TRBV27 and TRBJ2-6, with a tentative D call TRBD1 (6 bases). Sequences were derived from CD4+ or CD8+ T cells sorted from blood, sampled in a trial of the OX40 agonist ivuxolimab. The CDR3 DNA is TGTGCCAGCAGTTTACTTACAGGGTCCGGGGCCAACGTCCTGACTTTC. Amino acids: CASSLLTGSGANVLTF. Full variable domain (missing parts from reference TRBV27 and TRBJ2-6): EAQVTQNPRYLITVTGKKLTVTCSQNMNHEYMSWYRQDPGLGLRQIYYSMNVEVTDKGDVPEGYKVSRKEKRNFPLILESPSPNQTSLYFCASSLLTGSGANVLTFGAGSRLTVL.